This entry lists 30 T cell receptor beta chains sequenced from one sample in a study of blood T cells in healthy people across ages. The second PCR ran 7 to 11 cycles with a sample-barcoded 5' primer and J-beta primers. TCRdb passed the 5' RACE reads through MiXCR, listing each CDR3 protein once. The profile shows about 770,000 distinct CDR3 sequences, under 55% of them singletons. The sequenced sample was blood. These receptors all come from a man in his sixties in good health.

Details on this clonotype: A much larger clone is a single base away; this may be a read error. The DNA for the CDR3 is TGTGCCAGCAGTTTTGGGACAGGGGACACTGAAGCTTTCTTT. Translating gives CASSFGTGDTEAFF. The V call is TRBV12-3 or TRBV12-4, the J call TRBJ1-1; 10 bases fit TRBD1. The CDR3 is made up of 14 amino acids. After removal of 3 bases from V and 3 bases from J, the junction contained 1 base not matched to a gene.

The chain recombines TRBV4-3 with TRBJ2-7; D gene uncertain. The germline V and J ends were trimmed by 1 base and 5 bases, with 15 bases remaining between them. The CDR3 has 15 amino acids. The germline V gene encodes CDR1 LGHNA and CDR2 YSLEER. The CDR3, as DNA: TGCGCCAGCAGCCAAGTTGCAGGCAATTTCGACGAGCAGTACTTC. As protein: CASSQVAGNFDEQYF.

This clonotype was found a few times. The V gene is TRBV19, the J gene TRBJ2-7; 7 bases fit TRBD2. V gave up 10 bases and J gave up 3 bases; unmatched junction bases: 15. CDR1 is LNHDA and CDR2 is SQIVND in the germline V gene (reference sequence). This CDR3 comprises 15 residues. CDR3 protein: CAIAASGGKYYEQYF. CDR3 bases: TGTGCCATAGCCGCCTCCGGGGGGAAATACTACGAGCAGTACTTC.

This clonotype was observed a single time. The V and J genes are TRBV7-9 and TRBJ1-2; tentatively, D is TRBD1 (6 bases). Per the germline V gene, CDR1 is SEHNR and CDR2 is FQNEAQ (reference sequence). V was trimmed by 5 bases and J by 7 bases, leaving 20 bases between them. The CDR3 loop spans 15 amino acids. DNA of the CDR3: TGTGCCAGCAGCCTCGAAGTCTACGGACAGTTTGGCTACACCTTC. It is translated as CASSLEVYGQFGYTF.

The V call is TRBV30, the J call TRBJ1-5, with no clear D. The CDR3 runs 14 residues. CDR1 GTSNPN and CDR2 SVGIG come from the germline V gene (reference sequence). The ends were cut back, 2 bases at V and 2 bases at J, with 10 bases in the middle. The CDR3 is CAWSLFGGNQPQHF. CDR3 nucleotide sequence: TGTGCCTGGAGTTTGTTTGGGGGCAATCAGCCCCAGCATTTT.

The chain employs TRBV12-3 or TRBV12-4 and TRBJ2-1; no reliable D call. This CDR3 spans 14 amino acids. Trimming pared 7 bases from V and 0 bases from J, leaving 10 bases between. The CDR3 region is CASTSQSSYNEQFF. In DNA, the CDR3 is TGTGCCAGCACCTCCCAGAGCTCCTACAATGAGCAGTTCTTC.

The chain links TRBV12-3 or TRBV12-4 to TRBJ1-6; D perhaps matches TRBD1 (5 bases). Trimming removed 8 bases at V and 10 bases at J, with 12 bases between. The CDR3 sequence is 12 residues long. CDR3 region: CASGSDSSPLHF. The CDR3 DNA sequence: TGTGCCAGCGGTTCAGACAGCTCACCCCTCCACTTT.

This clonotype was seen more than once but under ten times. The gene calls are TRBV6-6 and TRBJ2-3; TRBD2 aligns across 9 bases. The CDR3 loop spans 14 amino acids. V trimming: 5 bases; J trimming: 4 bases; junction bases outside the gene matches: 4. CDR1 and CDR2 from the germline V gene are MNHNY and SVGAGI (reference sequence). The CDR3 loop reads CASSPSGAADTQYF. CDR3 DNA sequence: TGTGCCAGCAGTCCTAGCGGGGCAGCAGATACGCAGTATTTT.

In this sample, this clonotype turned up a few times. The CDR3 is CATTLAGGLEQYF. DNA for the CDR3: TGTGCCACCACACTAGCGGGGGGGCTCGAGCAGTACTTC. The chain recombines TRBV7-2 with TRBJ2-7; TRBD2 aligns across 13 bases. CDR1 is SGHTA and CDR2 is FQGNSA in the germline V gene. CDR3 length equals 13 residues. J was trimmed by 6 bases and V by 10 bases; bases with no gene match: 6.

This clonotype appeared a few times. V is TRBV27 and J is TRBJ2-6; D unclear. The CDR3 spans 13 residues. The germline gives CDR1 MNHEY, CDR2 SMNVEV (reference sequence). Deletions cut 7 bases from V and 4 bases from J, with 8 bases between. The CDR3 coding sequence is TGTGCCAGCAAAACGGCCGGGGCCAACGTCCTGACTTTC. Translating it yields CASKTAGANVLTF.

About this clonotype itself: A much larger clone is a single base away; this may be a read error. The rearrangement uses TRBV5-1 and TRBJ2-7; D may be TRBD2 (6 bases). CDR3 length: 15 amino acids. Germline V gives CDR1 SGHRS, CDR2 YFSETQ. The CDR3 coding sequence is TGCGCCGGCAGCTTAGGCGGGACGGTCTCCTACGAGCAGTACTTC. It codes for CAGSLGGTVSYEQYF.

The sample holds a few counts of this clonotype. CDR3 nucleotides: TGCAGTAAAAATAGCGGGGGGACAGATACGCAGTATTTT. It specifies CSKNSGGTDTQYF. The rearrangement joins TRBV20-1 to TRBJ2-3; 10 bases match TRBD2. The V segment lost 8 bases and the J segment 3 bases; nucleotides outside the gene matches: 5. CDR3 length: 13 residues. The V gene's germline CDR1 is DFQATT and CDR2 SNEGSKA (reference sequence).

This rearrangement joins TRBV6-1 to TRBJ2-3, with D tentatively TRBD1 (5 bases). The CDR3 sequence is 15 residues long. The germline gives CDR1 MNHNS, CDR2 SASEGT. Trimming removed 8 bases from V and 0 bases from J, with 15 bases in between. The CDR3 here is CASSPAGISTDTQYF. Here the CDR3 DNA reads TGTGCCAGCTCCCCTGCAGGGATTAGCACAGATACGCAGTATTTT.

The genes are TRBV7-9 and TRBJ1-2; D is unresolved. V lost 5 bases to trimming and J lost 8 bases, with 21 bases between them. From germline, CDR1 is SEHNR and CDR2 FQNEAQ (reference sequence). This CDR3 has 15 amino acids. Here the CDR3 reads CASSQTASPTEGYTF. The CDR3 bases are TGTGCCAGCAGCCAAACGGCCTCCCCTACTGAAGGCTACACCTTC.

The chain joins TRBV3-1 to TRBJ2-1; 8 bases line up with TRBD1. After removal of 2 bases from V and 7 bases from J, the junction contained 4 bases not matched to a gene. The CDR3 has 14 amino acids. Germline V CDR1 and CDR2: LGHDT, YNNKEL (reference sequence). CDR3 residues: CASSQPGQGNEQFF. The CDR3 DNA reads TGTGCCAGCAGCCAACCTGGACAGGGTAATGAGCAGTTCTTC.

The chain has TRBV27 and TRBJ2-5; TRBD1 aligns across 9 bases. The DNA end favors TRBJ2-7, so the J call may be wrong. CDR3 length: 15 amino acids. Germline V gives CDR1 MNHEY, CDR2 SMNVEV (reference sequence). For the CDR3, the DNA is TGTGCCAGCACCCCAACGGGACAGGGCCGCTACGAGCAGTACTTC. This codes for CASTPTGQGRYEQYF.

The table lists this clonotype with a count of one. The rearrangement links TRBV7-2 to TRBJ1-2, with D uncertain. The ends were cut back, 6 bases at V and 2 bases at J, with 13 bases in the middle. The CDR3 is 14 residues long. Germline V gene sequence: CDR1 SGHTA, CDR2 FQGNSA. The CDR3 sequence is CASRSGVSNYGYTF. In DNA form, the CDR3 reads TGTGCCAGCAGGTCCGGGGTGTCAAACTATGGCTACACCTTC.

The chain links TRBV11-2 to TRBJ2-1; possible D gene TRBD2, 6 bases. Germline V gives CDR1 SGHAT, CDR2 FQNNGV. V shed 3 bases and J shed 6 bases, with 21 bases lying between them. The CDR3 is made up of 17 amino acids. The CDR3: CASSLGRTGGWGNEQFF. The CDR3 DNA reads as TGTGCCAGCAGCTTGGGGAGGACTGGAGGGTGGGGCAATGAGCAGTTCTTC.

The V and J genes are TRBV29-1 and TRBJ1-2; TRBD1 is a possible D gene (5 bases). V was trimmed by 3 bases and J by 8 bases, leaving 19 bases between them. Germline lookup yields CDR1 SQVTM and CDR2 ANQGSEA. The CDR3 has 14 residues. CDR3 sequence: CSVENRGPSGGYTF. The CDR3 DNA reads TGCAGCGTTGAGAATCGGGGACCCTCTGGGGGCTACACCTTC. Filled out from reference TRBV29-1 and TRBJ1-2, the complete variable domain reads SAVISQKPSRDICQRGTSLTIQCQVDSQVTMMFWYRQQPGQSLTLIATANQGSEATYESGFVIDKFPISRPNLTFSTLTVSNMSPEDSSIYLCSVENRGPSGGYTFGSGTRLTVV.

Details on this clonotype: One base away lies a much larger clone, so this may be a sequencing read error. The chain couples TRBV16 to TRBJ2-5; D is uncertain. The DNA end is a closer match to TRBJ2-7, so the J assignment may be wrong. This CDR3 comprises 11 residues. CDR1 KGHSY and CDR2 FQNENV come from the germline V gene. The CDR3: CANSLGTEQYF. In DNA form, the CDR3 reads TGTGCCAACAGCTTAGGAACCGAGCAGTACTTC.

The chain couples TRBV28 to TRBJ2-4, with D uncertain. CDR3 size: 15 residues. V lost 2 bases and J lost 0, with 8 bases in between. Per germline, CDR1 MDHEN and CDR2 SYDVKM. CDR3 nucleotides: TGTGCCAGCAGTTTAGGTCAGATAGCCAAAAACATTCAGTACTTC. It codes for CASSLGQIAKNIQYF.

This clonotype was seen only a few times. V is TRBV7-9 and J is TRBJ1-2; D may be TRBD1 (5 bases). The length of the CDR3 is 13 residues. V was trimmed by 5 bases and J by 7 bases, leaving 14 bases between them. Germline V gene data show CDR1 as SEHNR and CDR2 as FQNEAQ (reference sequence). In nucleotides, the CDR3 is TGTGCCAGCAGCCCGAACCGGGACTCTGGCTACACCTTC. This codes for CASSPNRDSGYTF.

In regard to this clonotype: At one end, the junction sequence differs from germline, possibly due to a read error. The rearrangement joins TRBV7-7 to TRBJ2-2; D possibly corresponds to TRBD2 (5 bases). The CDR3 is 14 residues long. Per the germline V gene, CDR1 is SSHAT and CDR2 is FNYEAQ (reference sequence). The CDR3 sequence: CASSLSGSAGELFF. The CDR3 DNA is TGTGCTAGCAGCTTGTCGGGATCGGCCGGGGAGCTGTTTTTT. Using reference TRBV7-7 and TRBJ2-2 for the parts outside the CDR3, the full variable domain is GAGVSQSPRYKVTKRGQDVTLRCDPISSHATLYWYQQALGQGPEFLTYFNYEAQPDKSGLPSDRFSAERPEGSISTLTIQRTEQRDSAMYRCASSLSGSAGELFFGEGSRLTVL.

The chain carries TRBV5-4 and TRBJ2-3, with D hard to call. This CDR3 has 15 residues. V gave up 2 bases and J gave up 0 bases, with 10 bases separating them. The germline V gene encodes CDR1 SGHNT and CDR2 YYREEE (reference sequence). The CDR3 loop reads CASSFPQASTDTQYF. The CDR3 nucleotides are TGTGCCAGCAGCTTTCCCCAGGCTAGCACAGATACGCAGTATTTT.

This sequence joins TRBV20-1 and TRBJ2-3; 10 bases are a match to TRBD2. V lost 0 bases to trimming and J lost 3 bases; unmatched junction nucleotides: 9. The length of the CDR3 is 17 residues. CDR1 is DFQATT and CDR2 is SNEGSKA in the germline V gene (reference sequence). The CDR3 bases are TGCAGTGCTAGAGATATTCTTCCAGCGGGGGGGACAGATACGCAGTATTTT. Its translation is CSARDILPAGGTDTQYF.

The rearrangement joins TRBV4-3 to TRBJ2-3; D possibly corresponds to TRBD2 (6 bases). The CDR3 runs 16 residues. V shed 0 bases and J shed 8 bases, with 18 bases lying between them. Germline CDR1 is LGHNA and CDR2 is YSLEER. The CDR3 DNA sequence: TGCGCCAGCAGCCAAGATTGGAGGGATGCGTTTGGTACGCAGTATTTT. Residues: CASSQDWRDAFGTQYF.

The gene calls are TRBV12-3 or TRBV12-4 and TRBJ1-1; D is ambiguous. Trimming took 6 bases from V and 8 from J, leaving 13 bases between them. This CDR3 region has 12 residues. The CDR3 DNA is TGTGCCAGCAGCCCTATTTGGACGGAAGCTTTCTTT. It is translated as CASSPIWTEAFF.

The CDR3 coding sequence is TGTGCCAGCAGCCTCAGGGAGATTGGGGCCAACGTCCTGACTTTC. It specifies CASSLREIGANVLTF. The chain links TRBV3-1 to TRBJ2-6, with D tentatively TRBD1 or TRBD2 (5 bases each). The germline gives CDR1 LGHDT, CDR2 YNNKEL (reference sequence). V lost 4 bases, J lost 3 bases, and 10 bases lay in between. The CDR3 has 15 amino acids.

This chain connects TRBV6-6 to TRBJ1-2; TRBD1 agrees at 9 bases. Germline V gene lookup returns CDR1 MNHNY and CDR2 SVGAGI (reference sequence). Trimming took 2 bases from V and 2 from J; bases not matched to a gene: 0. The CDR3 spans 14 residues. CDR3 sequence: CASSYGTGNYGYTF. The CDR3 DNA is TGTGCCAGCAGTTACGGGACAGGGAACTATGGCTACACCTTC.

This chain links TRBV27 with TRBJ1-2; D perhaps matches TRBD1 (5 bases). Germline-derived CDR1 and CDR2 are MNHEY and SMNVEV (reference sequence). CDR3 size: 14 residues. The V end was cut by 5 bases, the J end by 12 bases, with 22 bases between. The CDR3 coding sequence is TGTGCCAGCAGTCGTGCCCTAGGGTCCTGGGGCCACACCTTC. As protein: CASSRALGSWGHTF.